This is a list of T cell receptor beta chains from one sample in a study of human T cells and chemical hapten exposure. TCRdb independently ran MiXCR on the RACE reads; one entry per CDR3 protein. The sample contains 300,000 to 450,000 distinct CDR3 sequences, approximately 5% of which appear only once. The sequencing used whole blood, collected in connection with sensitization to the hapten diphenylcyclopropenone (DPC). Receptors were obtained from a woman aged 18-35 years with alopecia areata. Some clones in this sample may be carry-over from other donors' samples. The CDR3 runs from the conserved cysteine through the conserved F or W. The D gene is left open where the match is weak. Not every row has a clone size; where given, it reads once, few, many or a size class.

clone size: many; D gene: .; J gene: TRBJ1-1; V gene: TRBV18; CDR3 DNA: TGTGCCAGCTCTCAAACAGGGAGCACTGAAGCTTTCTTT; CDR3 protein: CASSQTGSTEAFF
clone size: many; D gene: .; J gene: TRBJ1-1; V gene: TRBV3-1; CDR3 DNA: TGTGCCAGCAGCCAAGATACCGGGGGTGGGAACACTGAAGCTTTCTTT; CDR3 protein: CASSQDTGGGNTEAFF
clone size: .; D gene: TRBD1; J gene: TRBJ1-4; V gene: TRBV6-6; CDR3 DNA: TGTGCCAGCAGTTACATGGGACAGGGACTATCAACTAATGAAAAACTGTTTTTT; CDR3 protein: CASSYMGQGLSTNEKLFF
clone size: medium-sized; D gene: .; J gene: TRBJ1-3; V gene: TRBV6-5; CDR3 DNA: TGTGCCAGCAGTTATAGTCCGAACCCTGGAAACACCATATATTTT; CDR3 protein: CASSYSPNPGNTIYF
clone size: .; D gene: .; J gene: TRBJ1-5; V gene: TRBV12-3/TRBV12-4; CDR3 DNA: TGTGCCAGCAGTGGGTCAGGGGACCAGCCCCAGCATTTT; CDR3 protein: CASSGSGDQPQHF
clone size: .; D gene: .; J gene: TRBJ1-6; V gene: TRBV6-2/TRBV6-3; CDR3 DNA: TGTGCCAGCAGTTACGCGGACAGAAGCTCCTATAATTCACCCCTCCACTTT; CDR3 protein: CASSYADRSSYNSPLHF
clone size: .; D gene: .; J gene: TRBJ2-3; V gene: TRBV7-3; CDR3 DNA: TGTGCCAGCAGCTTAAATCAGGGTGCAGATACGCAGTATTTT; CDR3 protein: CASSLNQGADTQYF
clone size: .; D gene: .; J gene: TRBJ1-3; V gene: TRBV18; CDR3 DNA: TGTGCCAGCTCACCATACACGGCGCCAGGAAACACCATATATTTT; CDR3 protein: CASSPYTAPGNTIYF
clone size: few; D gene: .; J gene: TRBJ1-5; V gene: TRBV5-5; CDR3 DNA: TGTGCCAGCAGCTCCTCGGGACACCTACTCGGGGGTCATCAGCCCCAGCATTTT; CDR3 protein: CASSSSGHLLGGHQPQHF
clone size: many; D gene: TRBD2; J gene: TRBJ2-3; V gene: TRBV4-3; CDR3 DNA: TGCGCCAGCAGCCAAAGCAGCGGGGGGGGAGCAGATACGCAGTATTTT; CDR3 protein: CASSQSSGGGADTQYF
clone size: few; D gene: .; J gene: TRBJ2-1; V gene: TRBV4-3; CDR3 DNA: TGCGCCAGCAGCCGGAAGGGGACCCCATACAATGAGCAGTTCTTC; CDR3 protein: CASSRKGTPYNEQFF
clone size: .; D gene: TRBD1; J gene: TRBJ1-3; V gene: TRBV4-2; CDR3 DNA: TGTGCCAGCAGCCAAGCCCTAACAGGGGGCGGAAACACCATATATTTT; CDR3 protein: CASSQALTGGGNTIYF
clone size: many; D gene: .; J gene: TRBJ1-1; V gene: TRBV7-9; CDR3 DNA: TGTGCCAGCAGCTTACCTCAGGGCCCCGGTCGGGCTTTCTTT; CDR3 protein: CASSLPQGPGRAFF
clone size: many; D gene: .; J gene: TRBJ1-1; V gene: TRBV6-2/TRBV6-3; CDR3 DNA: TGTGCGGTATGGGGGGCCATGGGTTCTGAAGCTTTCTTT; CDR3 protein: CAVWGAMGSEAFF
clone size: .; D gene: .; J gene: TRBJ1-5; V gene: TRBV7-9; CDR3 DNA: TGTGCCAGCAGCGTTAACGGGGGAGATCAGCCCCAGCATTTT; CDR3 protein: CASSVNGGDQPQHF
clone size: .; D gene: .; J gene: TRBJ2-6; V gene: TRBV2; CDR3 DNA: TGTGCCAGCAGTGCCCTCGCCAACGTCCTGACTTTC; CDR3 protein: CASSALANVLTF
clone size: .; D gene: .; J gene: TRBJ2-7; V gene: TRBV12-5; CDR3 DNA: TGTGCTAGTGGTTTGGTAAAAGTAGGGCGGGACACTGACTACGAGCAGTACTTC; CDR3 protein: CASGLVKVGRDTDYEQYF
clone size: .; D gene: .; J gene: TRBJ2-3; V gene: TRBV27; CDR3 DNA: TGTGCCAGCAAACAGTTTCCCCCAGGTCCCACAGATACGCAGTATTTT; CDR3 protein: CASKQFPPGPTDTQYF
clone size: few; D gene: .; J gene: TRBJ1-4; V gene: TRBV12-3/TRBV12-4; CDR3 DNA: TGTGCCAGCACCGTGGGAGTAGGGAATGAAAAACTGTTTTTT; CDR3 protein: CASTVGVGNEKLFF
clone size: .; D gene: .; J gene: TRBJ1-2; V gene: TRBV5-1; CDR3 DNA: TGCGCCAGCAGTTTGGATCACCTAGTACGGGACGATTATGGCTACACCTTC; CDR3 protein: CASSLDHLVRDDYGYTF